The 15 T cell receptor beta chains presented below share a single source sample, sequenced in a study of regulatory T cells in long-lasting Graves disease. Arm-PCR of CDR3 regions with iRepertoire HTBI primers generated TCR beta libraries. MiXCR, applied by TCRdb to the multiplex PCR reads, yields one record per CDR3 protein. The table lists around 400,000 distinct CDR3 sequences, about 16% of them singletons. The time point was: newly diagnosed GD, antithyroid drugs for less than 3 months. RNA isolated from PBMCs was used to make the TCR library. The sequencing here drew on peripheral blood mononuclear cells (PBMCs), taken at new diagnosis, from a patient treated with antithyroid drugs. The source is a female donor with Graves disease.

Ten or more counts support this clonotype. CDR3: CASRHTGLAGAPYEQYF. The CDR3 nucleotides read TGTGCCAGCAGGCATACGGGGCTAGCGGGAGCCCCCTACGAGCAGTACTTC. The chain carries TRBV28 and TRBJ2-7; 10 bases match TRBD2. The CDR3 is 17 residues long. CDR1 and CDR2 from the germline V gene are MDHEN and SYDVKM. Germline trimming cut 6 bases from V and 2 bases from J; bases unmatched to any gene: 13.

The chain employs TRBV11-3 and TRBJ1-4; unclear D gene. V lost 1 base, J lost 0 bases, and 9 bases lay in between. CDR3 length: 16 amino acids. Germline CDR1 and CDR2: SGHNT and YENEEA. The CDR3 sequence: CASSLASHATNEKLFF. The DNA of the CDR3 is TGTGCCAGCAGCTTAGCCAGCCACGCAACTAATGAAAAACTGTTTTTT.

This clonotype came up many times. The V gene is TRBV4-1, the J gene TRBJ2-1; D might be TRBD2 (5 bases). Trimming left V 2 bases short and J 6 bases short, with 8 bases between. The length of the CDR3 is 13 residues. CDR1 MGHRA and CDR2 YSYEKL come from the germline V gene. The CDR3: CASSQSGVNEQFF. Written as DNA, the CDR3 is TGCGCCAGCAGCCAATCCGGGGTCAATGAGCAGTTCTTC.

At least ten counts were recorded for this clonotype. The V call is TRBV20-1, the J call TRBJ1-4, with D unresolved. V lost 0 bases, J lost 8 bases, and 13 bases lay in between. This CDR3 region has 14 residues. Germline V gene sequence: CDR1 DFQATT, CDR2 SNEGSKA (reference sequence). The CDR3 reads CSARDISSGEKLFF. The CDR3, as DNA: TGCAGTGCTAGAGATATCAGCAGCGGGGAAAAACTGTTTTTT.

This clonotype was observed at least ten times. V usage is TRBV20-1 and J usage is TRBJ2-4; 13 bases agree with TRBD2. Per the germline V gene, CDR1 is DFQATT and CDR2 is SNEGSKA (reference sequence). Trimming cost V 4 bases and J 5 bases; bases outside gene matches: 8. The CDR3 consists of 16 residues. The CDR3 DNA is TGCAGTGCTATCAAAAACGGACTAGCGGGAGAAAACATTCAGTACTTC. It specifies CSAIKNGLAGENIQYF.

The rearrangement joins TRBV4-1 to TRBJ2-3; TRBD2 aligns across 11 bases. Trimming took 1 base from V and 1 from J; bases not matched to a gene: 4. CDR3 length equals 17 residues. CDR1 and CDR2 (germline): MGHRA, YSYEKL. CDR3 sequence: CASSQGTTSGGTDTQYF. The CDR3 nucleotides are TGCGCCAGCAGCCAAGGTACGACTAGCGGGGGCACAGATACGCAGTATTTT.

At least ten counts were recorded for this clonotype. The chain has TRBV7-9 and TRBJ1-1; a possible D gene is TRBD1 (6 bases). The CDR3 length is 12 residues. Germline values: CDR1 SEHNR, CDR2 FQNEAQ (reference sequence). V gave up 6 bases and J gave up 4 bases, with 9 bases separating them. CDR3 protein: CASRGGTTEAFF. DNA for the CDR3: TGTGCCAGCAGAGGGGGGACCACTGAAGCTTTCTTT.

On this clonotype: This may stem from a read error, because a much larger clone lies one nucleotide away. The V call is TRBV7-2, the J call TRBJ1-2; weak D call: TRBD1 (6 bases). V shed 11 bases and J shed 6 bases, with 22 bases lying between them. The CDR3 extends over 14 amino acids. CDR1 and CDR2 (germline): SGHTA, FQGNSA. DNA for the CDR3: TGTGCCTGCCCACGCCTACAGGGAGTGGATGGCTACACCTTC. It codes for CACPRLQGVDGYTF.

This clonotype has ten or more counts. V is TRBV7-3 and J is TRBJ2-1; TRBD1 aligns across 7 bases. V dropped 5 bases and J dropped 5; count of bases not matched to a gene: 6. The CDR3 loop spans 14 amino acids. CDR1 and CDR2 (germline): SGHTA, FQGTGA. CDR3 region: CASSPHRGDNEQFF. Here the CDR3 DNA reads TGTGCCAGCAGCCCGCACAGGGGCGACAATGAGCAGTTCTTC.

This clonotype came up many times. The chain recombines TRBV24-1 with TRBJ2-5, with D perhaps assigned TRBD1 or TRBD2 (5 bases each). Trimming pared 2 bases from V and 3 bases from J, leaving 9 bases between. The CDR3 has 14 amino acids. Germline CDR1 KGHDR, CDR2 SFDVKD. CDR3 nucleotide sequence: TGTGCCACCAGTGATTGGGACGGAGAAGAGACCCAGTACTTC. Protein product: CATSDWDGEETQYF.

This clonotype has at least ten counts. This chain links TRBV12-5 with TRBJ1-1; TRBD1 aligns across 7 bases. The CDR3 is made up of 16 amino acids. Germline V gene lookup returns CDR1 LGHNT and CDR2 FRNRAP. J lost 1 base, V lost 0 bases, and 5 bases had no gene match. CDR3 loop: CASGLVQGTPNTEAFF. The CDR3 DNA reads TGTGCTAGTGGTTTGGTACAGGGGACACCGAACACTGAAGCTTTCTTT.

At least ten counts were recorded for this clonotype. This chain connects TRBV6-2 or TRBV6-3 to TRBJ2-3, with D possibly TRBD2 on 6 matching bases. Germline V gene lookup returns CDR1 MNHEY and CDR2 SVGEGT. The CDR3 sequence is 16 residues long. Trimming removed 4 bases from V and 2 bases from J, with 16 bases in between. This CDR3 is CASSSASATYTDTQYF. Here the CDR3 DNA reads TGTGCCAGCAGTTCGGCTAGCGCCACATACACAGATACGCAGTATTTT.

This clonotype showed up many times. The V gene is TRBV29-1, the J gene TRBJ2-3; D perhaps matches TRBD1 (7 bases). Between the trimmed V and J ends, which lost 3 bases and 3 bases, there was a span of 13 bases. The CDR3 sequence is 14 residues long. CDR1 is SQVTM, CDR2 ANQGSEA, per germline. The CDR3 sequence is CSVEEGAPTDTQYF. CDR3 DNA sequence: TGCAGCGTTGAGGAGGGGGCGCCGACAGATACGCAGTATTTT.

This clonotype showed up many times. The chain uses TRBV30 and TRBJ1-1; D gene ambiguous. Deletions cut 4 bases from V and 1 base from J, with 7 bases between. The germline gives CDR1 GTSNPN, CDR2 SVGIG (reference sequence). The CDR3 has 12 residues. The CDR3 is CAWTTPNTEAFF. The CDR3 bases are TGTGCCTGGACCACACCGAACACTGAAGCTTTCTTT.

The gene calls are TRBV19 and TRBJ1-5, with 7 nucleotides matching TRBD1. The trim removed 8 bases at V and 3 bases at J, leaving 10 bases unmatched. The CDR3 spans 15 residues. The germline V gene has CDR1 LNHDA and CDR2 SQIVND (reference sequence). The CDR3 DNA sequence: TGTGCCAGTCATCTGGGGACAGTCTACAATCAGCCCCAGCATTTT. As protein: CASHLGTVYNQPQHF.